This TCR beta chain was recorded in a study of T cells in Graves' hyperthyroidism and ophthalmopathy. Study-level background: Prior to any treatment, at the point of initial diagnosis, peripheral blood was collected.

The CDR3 totals 16 residues. The V and J ends lost 0 bases and 3 bases, in that order; junction bases with no gene match: 8. Germline V gives CDR1 WSHSY, CDR2 SAAADI. The study collected blood at first hyperthyroidism diagnosis, before any ophthalmopathy symptoms arose. There are a few counts of this clonotype. Amplification targeted TCR beta CDR3 regions from RNA transcripts. The HTBI set primed first-round TCR CDR3 RT-PCR. In TCRdb, the multiplex PCR reads were re-called with MiXCR into one record per CDR3 protein. The sample has nearly 600,000 distinct CDR3 sequences, roughly 14% seen once; the top ten hold roughly 5.5%.

J is TRBJ2-7 and V is TRBV10-2; 7 bases align to TRBD2. This receptor was obtained from a woman younger than 45 with Graves' hyperthyroidism that later progressed to Graves' ophthalmopathy. The sample consisted of blood. The CDR3 DNA reads TGCGCCAGCAGTGAGTCGTGGGGAACGGGGGGCTACGAGCAGTACTTC. Encoded protein: CASSESWGTGGYEQYF.